These 28 T cell receptor beta chains originate from one sample sequenced in a study of cytomegalovirus exposure and HLA in healthy donors (dated by TCRdb to about 2017). Library generation was performed with the immunoSEQ multiplex PCR assay. The multiplex PCR relied on a mix of 60 forward primers for TCR Vbeta segments and 13 reverse primers for TCR Jbeta segments. TCRdb holds this immuneACCESS table with in-frame rearrangements only. Some clones are missing; in checked studies, unresolved V genes explain under half, and the rest has no known cause. The sample has fewer than 100,000 clones on record, roughly 80% of them singletons. Just over 0.75% of the sample is taken by the ten largest. Sequenced: PBMCs. The receptors stem from an older woman in good health and CMV-seronegative.

This clone was seen more than once but under ten times. The gene calls are TRBV10-3 and TRBJ2-7; D perhaps matches TRBD1 (5 bases). Germline V lookup: CDR1 ENHRY, CDR2 SYGVKD. The CDR3 has 11 residues. V lost 6 bases and J 3 bases, leaving 6 bases between the germline ends. CDR3: CAIRDNYEQYF. Here the CDR3 DNA reads TGTGCCATCAGGGACAACTACGAGCAGTACTTC.

The V and J genes are TRBV6-5 and TRBJ1-1; no reliable D call. The CDR3 is made up of 15 amino acids. V was clipped by 5 bases and J by 1 base, with 14 bases between them. Germline CDR1 MNHEY, CDR2 SVGAGI. CDR3 in DNA: TGTGCCAGCAGTCCCCCGCCGGGTCCGAACACTGAAGCTTTCTTT. This gives the protein CASSPPPGPNTEAFF.

The CDR3 loop reads CASRKGLAKNIQYF. The CDR3 DNA sequence: TGTGCCAGCAGAAAGGGACTAGCCAAAAACATTCAGTACTTC. V gene TRBV6-5 combines with J gene TRBJ2-4; maybe TRBD2 (6 bases). Germline loops: CDR1 MNHEY, CDR2 SVGAGI. Trimming removed 6 bases from V and 0 bases from J, with 9 bases in between. The CDR3 is 14 amino acids.

J is TRBJ2-2 and V is TRBV4-3; 9 nucleotides agree with TRBD1. V trimming: 8 bases; J trimming: 6 bases; junction bases outside the gene matches: 7. The CDR3 runs 14 residues. The germline V gene has CDR1 LGHNA and CDR2 YSLEER. CDR3 protein: CASSRDRAAGELFF. DNA for the CDR3: TGCGCCAGCTCCCGGGACAGGGCGGCCGGGGAGCTGTTTTTT.

The chain is built from TRBV6-5 and TRBJ2-7, with unresolved D. The CDR3 is 15 residues long. The V end was cut by 8 bases, the J end by 0 bases, with 17 bases between. Germline CDR1 MNHEY, CDR2 SVGAGI. Here the CDR3 reads CASGRSVKTSYEQYF. The CDR3 nucleotides read TGTGCCAGCGGCCGCAGCGTCAAAACCTCCTACGAGCAGTACTTC.

The genes are TRBV25-1 and TRBJ1-1; TRBD1 agrees at 8 bases. CDR3 size: 14 residues. Per the germline V gene, CDR1 is MGHDK and CDR2 is SYGVNS. After removal of 8 bases from V and 7 bases from J, the junction contained 12 bases not matched to a gene. Written as DNA, the CDR3 is TGTGCCAGCGGTAGACAGGGGAGGTGGGGTGAAGCTTTCTTT. Its protein is CASGRQGRWGEAFF.

The sample holds one count of this clone. V and J are TRBV19 and TRBJ1-4, with a weak D call TRBD1 (6 bases). The germline CDR1 and CDR2 sequences are LNHDA and SQIVND (reference sequence). The CDR3 extends over 16 amino acids. Trimming took off 3 bases at V and 6 bases at J, with 17 bases between the two ends. CDR3 in amino acids: CASSILPRGGDEKLFF. In DNA form, the CDR3 reads TGTGCCAGTAGTATCCTACCTCGGGGGGGCGATGAAAAACTGTTTTTT.

This chain uses TRBV5-6 with TRBJ2-1; D not resolved. Germline loops: CDR1 SGHDT, CDR2 YYEEEE. V lost 1 base to trimming and J lost 7 bases, with 6 bases between them. This CDR3 has 12 amino acids. The CDR3 region is CASSLSRNEQFF. The CDR3 DNA sequence: TGTGCCAGCAGCTTGAGTCGGAATGAGCAGTTCTTC. The whole variable domain, remainder taken from reference TRBV5-6 and TRBJ2-1, is DAGVTQSPTHLIKTRGQQVTLRCSPKSGHDTVSWYQQALGQGPQFIFQYYEEEERQRGNFPDRFSGHQFPNYSSELNVNALLLGDSALYLCASSLSRNEQFFGPGTRLTVL.

V and J are TRBV5-1 and TRBJ2-3, with 10 bases that match TRBD2. CDR3 length: 15 residues. Unmatched junction bases numbered 6, after V lost 4 bases and J lost 4 bases. In germline, CDR1 is SGHRS, CDR2 YFSETQ. The CDR3 reads CASSVLAGGADTQYF. The CDR3 coding sequence is TGCGCCAGCAGCGTTTTAGCGGGGGGCGCAGATACGCAGTATTTT.

The chain uses TRBV20-1 and TRBJ2-1; TRBD2 matches at 13 bases. Germline assignment: CDR1 DFQATT and CDR2 SNEGSKA (reference sequence). The CDR3 sequence is 11 residues long. Trimming cost V 6 bases and J 13 bases; bases outside gene matches: 3. The CDR3 protein is CSAWTSGGQFF. CDR3 bases: TGCAGTGCCTGGACTAGCGGGGGACAGTTCTTC.

This chain links TRBV2 with TRBJ1-1; TRBD1 is a possible D gene (6 bases). The CDR3 contains 15 residues. Germline values: CDR1 SNHLY, CDR2 FYNNEI. Trimming pared 4 bases from V and 0 bases from J, leaving 12 bases between. CDR3 sequence: CASSVQGSMNTEAFF. DNA of the CDR3: TGTGCCAGCAGTGTTCAGGGGTCAATGAACACTGAAGCTTTCTTT.

J is TRBJ1-4 and V is TRBV28; 7 bases fit TRBD1. CDR1 is MDHEN, CDR2 SYDVKM, per germline. There are 20 residues in the CDR3. Trimming took 4 bases from V and 2 from J; bases not matched to a gene: 19. CDR3 region: CASSSKGARRRGTTNEKLFF. DNA of the CDR3: TGTGCCAGCAGTTCCAAGGGGGCGCGGAGGAGGGGTACGACTAATGAAAAACTGTTTTTT.

V is TRBV6-5 and J is TRBJ1-2, with D possibly being TRBD1 (5 bases). Germline V lookup: CDR1 MNHEY, CDR2 SVGAGI. CDR3 size: 15 residues. V was shortened by 4 bases and J by 3 bases, with 15 bases between the two germline ends. CDR3 region: CASSSGPPGDYGYTF. The CDR3 coding sequence is TGTGCCAGCAGTTCGGGACCGCCGGGGGACTATGGCTACACCTTC.

This sequence joins TRBV5-6 and TRBJ1-1, with 11 positions matching TRBD1. Germline-derived CDR1 and CDR2 are SGHDT and YYEEEE. The CDR3 covers 13 residues. With V trimmed by 4 bases and J by 7 bases, 3 bases remained unmatched. The CDR3 here is CASSGGTGGEAFF. The CDR3 coding sequence is TGTGCCAGCAGCGGCGGGACAGGGGGTGAAGCTTTCTTT.

The chain couples TRBV6-5 to TRBJ1-5; possible D gene TRBD1, 6 bases. CDR1 MNHEY and CDR2 SVGAGI come from the germline V gene. This CDR3 region has 15 residues. V lost 4 bases and J 2 bases, leaving 12 bases between the germline ends. CDR3 DNA: TGTGCCAGCAGTTCCGGGGGGCTTGGCAATCAGCCCCAGCATTTT. Amino acid sequence: CASSSGGLGNQPQHF.

The V and J genes are TRBV27 and TRBJ1-1, with 10 bases aligning to TRBD1. This CDR3 spans 13 amino acids. Trimming took 2 bases from V and 13 from J; bases not matched to a gene: 7. CDR1 and CDR2 (germline): MNHEY, SMNVEV (reference sequence). CDR3 in DNA: TGTGCCAGCAGTTTAGACGGGACAGGGGTTTTTTTCTTT. The encoded protein is CASSLDGTGVFFF.

V is TRBV11-2 and J is TRBJ2-7; possible D gene TRBD2, 5 bases. V was cut by 6 bases and J by 4 bases, with 19 bases left in between. The germline V gene encodes CDR1 SGHAT and CDR2 FQNNGV. There are 15 residues in the CDR3. CDR3 protein: CASRGREQLSYEQYF. The CDR3 bases are TGTGCCAGCAGAGGCCGGGAACAGTTATCTTACGAGCAGTACTTC.

In its sample, this clone was seen once. DNA of the CDR3: TGCAGCGTTCAGCGCGGACAGAGCACTGAAGCTTTCTTT. Translated: CSVQRGQSTEAFF. The chain joins TRBV29-1 to TRBJ1-1; possibly TRBD1 for D (6 bases). Germline CDR1 is SQVTM and CDR2 is ANQGSEA. The CDR3 is made up of 13 amino acids. The germline V and J ends were trimmed by 5 bases and 4 bases, with 14 bases remaining between them. Using reference TRBV29-1 and TRBJ1-1 for the parts outside the CDR3, the full variable domain is SAVISQKPSRDICQRGTSLTIQCQVDSQVTMMFWYRQQPGQSLTLIATANQGSEATYESGFVIDKFPISRPNLTFSTLTVSNMSPEDSSIYLCSVQRGQSTEAFFGQGTRLTVV.

This rearrangement joins TRBV18 to TRBJ2-2; unclear D gene. V dropped 0 bases and J dropped 5 bases, with 7 bases sitting between them. The CDR3 loop spans 14 amino acids. Germline V gene data show CDR1 as KGHSH and CDR2 as LQKENI. The DNA for the CDR3 is TGTGCCAGCTCACCACCGGTCGGGACCGGGGAGCTGTTTTTT. It specifies CASSPPVGTGELFF.

The chain has TRBV6-5 and TRBJ1-5, with D perhaps matching TRBD1 (5 bases). Germline CDR1 and CDR2: MNHEY and SVGAGI. CDR3 size: 13 residues. Trimming pared 5 bases from V and 7 bases from J, leaving 12 bases between. Here the CDR3 DNA reads TGTGCCAGCAGTGAAGTTTCAGGGCAGCCCCAGCATTTT. Encoded protein: CASSEVSGQPQHF.

The V and J genes are TRBV9 and TRBJ1-2; 11 bases agree with TRBD1. V trimming: 1 base; J trimming: 6 bases; junction bases outside the gene matches: 5. Germline loops: CDR1 SGDLS, CDR2 YYNGEE. This CDR3 has 15 amino acids. In DNA, the CDR3 is TGTGCCAGCAGCGTACAGGACAGGGGGCCTCATGGCTACACCTTC. Translating gives CASSVQDRGPHGYTF. The variable domain in full, with the rest retrieved from reference TRBV9 and TRBJ1-2, is DSGVTQTPKHLITATGQRVTLRCSPRSGDLSVYWYQQSLDQGLQFLIQYYNGEERAKGNILERFSAQQFPDLHSELNLSSLELGDSALYFCASSVQDRGPHGYTFGSGTRLTVV.

The J gene is TRBJ2-5, the V gene TRBV4-3, with 8 bases lining up with TRBD1. The end of the DNA fits TRBJ2-7 better, so the J call may be wrong. Germline V gene sequence: CDR1 LGHNA, CDR2 YSLEER. This CDR3 spans 15 amino acids. The CDR3 region has the DNA TGCGCCAGCAGACGAACGCGACAGGGGCTCTACGAGCAGTACTTC. Residues: CASRRTRQGLYEQYF.

The V and J genes are TRBV19 and TRBJ2-1; tentative D call: TRBD2 (5 bases). In germline, CDR1 is LNHDA, CDR2 SQIVND (reference sequence). With 5 bases removed from V and 8 bases from J, the gap between germline ends came to 10 bases. The length of the CDR3 is 12 residues. For the CDR3, the DNA is TGTGCCAGTAGTCCCCCGGGATATGAGCAGTTCTTC. Translated, it gives CASSPPGYEQFF.

V is TRBV5-6 and J is TRBJ1-2; D ambiguous. This CDR3 comprises 12 residues. V shed 6 bases and J shed 6 bases, with 12 bases lying between them. Germline V lookup: CDR1 SGHDT, CDR2 YYEEEE. The DNA of the CDR3 is TGTGCCAGCACCACCCCAGGTCATGGCTACACCTTC. This translates into CASTTPGHGYTF.

In DNA, the CDR3 is TGTGCCAGCAGACCGATAGCGGGAGGGCCCCCTAATGAGCAGTTCTTC. It yields the protein CASRPIAGGPPNEQFF. The chain couples TRBV7-9 to TRBJ2-1, with 11 positions matching TRBD2. J lost 7 bases, V lost 6 bases, and 11 bases had no gene match. The germline V gene has CDR1 SEHNR and CDR2 FQNEAQ (reference sequence). The CDR3 is 16 residues long.

This clone was seen a few times. This chain's CDR3 is CSVARNSGRGNEQFF. The CDR3 region has the DNA TGCAGCGTGGCCCGGAACAGCGGGAGGGGAAATGAGCAGTTCTTC. The gene calls are TRBV29-1 and TRBJ2-1; 10 positions match TRBD2. CDR3 length: 15 residues. V trimming: 6 bases; J trimming: 7 bases; junction bases outside the gene matches: 12. Germline values: CDR1 SQVTM, CDR2 ANQGSEA.

For the CDR3, the DNA is TGTGCCAGTAGTACAGGGGGCGGTGGGTCTACTGAAGCTTTCTTT. Protein product: CASSTGGGGSTEAFF. The chain has TRBV19 and TRBJ1-1; 8 bases fit TRBD1. Germline assignment: CDR1 LNHDA and CDR2 SQIVND (reference sequence). This CDR3 has 15 amino acids. After removal of 4 bases from V and 5 bases from J, the junction contained 9 bases not matched to a gene.

The CDR3 loop reads CASSPGTANEKLFF. In nucleotides, the CDR3 is TGTGCCAGCAGTCCCGGGACAGCTAATGAAAAACTGTTTTTT. The gene calls are TRBV2 and TRBJ1-4, with TRBD1 identical over 7 bases. The CDR3 extends over 14 amino acids. V was pared by 5 bases and J by 3 bases, with 3 bases of the junction left unmatched. Germline V gene sequence: CDR1 SNHLY, CDR2 FYNNEI.